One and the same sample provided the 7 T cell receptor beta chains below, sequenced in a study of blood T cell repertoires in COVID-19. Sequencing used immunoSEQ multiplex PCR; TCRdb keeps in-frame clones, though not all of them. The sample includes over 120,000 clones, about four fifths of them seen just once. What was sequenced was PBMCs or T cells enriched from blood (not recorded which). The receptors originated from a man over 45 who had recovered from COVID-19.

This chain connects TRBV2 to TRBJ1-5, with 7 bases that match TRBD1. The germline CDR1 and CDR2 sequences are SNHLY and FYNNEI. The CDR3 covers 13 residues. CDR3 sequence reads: CVTGQHSNQPQHF. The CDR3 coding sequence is TGTGTCACGGGACAGCATAGCAATCAGCCCCAGCATTTT.

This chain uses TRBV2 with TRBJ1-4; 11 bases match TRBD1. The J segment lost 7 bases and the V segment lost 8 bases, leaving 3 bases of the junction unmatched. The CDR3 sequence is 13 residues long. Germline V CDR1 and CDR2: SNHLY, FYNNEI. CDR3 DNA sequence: TGTGCCAGCTTCGGACAGGGGGCTGAAAAACTGTTTTTT. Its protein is CASFGQGAEKLFF.

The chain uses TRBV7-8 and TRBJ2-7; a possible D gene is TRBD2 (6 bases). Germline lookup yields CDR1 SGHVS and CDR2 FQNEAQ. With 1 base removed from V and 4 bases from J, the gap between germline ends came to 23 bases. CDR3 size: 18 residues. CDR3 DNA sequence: TGTGCCAGCAGCTTAGGCTCCTCCACTAGCCTCATCGCATACGAGCAGTACTTC. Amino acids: CASSLGSSTSLIAYEQYF.

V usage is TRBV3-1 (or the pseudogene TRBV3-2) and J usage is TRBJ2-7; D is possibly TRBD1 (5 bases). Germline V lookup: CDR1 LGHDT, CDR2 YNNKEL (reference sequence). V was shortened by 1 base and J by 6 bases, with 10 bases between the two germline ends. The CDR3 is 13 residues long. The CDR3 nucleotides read TGTGCCAGCAGCCAAGGGACATTGCGCGAGCAGTACTTC. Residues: CASSQGTLREQYF.

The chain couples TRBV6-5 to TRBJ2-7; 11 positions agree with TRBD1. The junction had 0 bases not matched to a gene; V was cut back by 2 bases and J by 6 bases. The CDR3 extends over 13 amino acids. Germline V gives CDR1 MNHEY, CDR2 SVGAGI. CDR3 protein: CASSYGTGGEQYF. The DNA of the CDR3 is TGTGCCAGCAGTTACGGGACAGGGGGCGAGCAGTACTTC.

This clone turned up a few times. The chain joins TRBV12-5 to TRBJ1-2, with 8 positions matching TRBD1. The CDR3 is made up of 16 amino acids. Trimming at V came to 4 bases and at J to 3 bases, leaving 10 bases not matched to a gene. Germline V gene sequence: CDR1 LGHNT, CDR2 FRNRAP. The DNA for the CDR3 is TGTGCTAGTGGTTCACCAACGACAGGGGATGACTATGGCTACACCTTC. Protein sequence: CASGSPTTGDDYGYTF.

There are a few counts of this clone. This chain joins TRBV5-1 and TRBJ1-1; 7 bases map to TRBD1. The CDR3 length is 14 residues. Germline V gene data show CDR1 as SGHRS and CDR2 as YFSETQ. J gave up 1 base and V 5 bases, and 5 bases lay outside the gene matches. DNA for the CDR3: TGCGCCAGCAGTCCAGGGGGAGAGAACACTGAAGCTTTCTTT. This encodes CASSPGGENTEAFF.